Given below is one TCR beta chain in context. This sample was taken from a study of control samples from healthy donors and cancer patients. Only in-frame clones appear in the TCRdb table, and some are missing; sequencing was by immunoSEQ multiplex PCR. The table has fewer than 250,000 clones, around 90% seen once. Source material: blood. This TCR derives from a man aged 30-40 years in good health.

The CDR3 DNA reads as TGTGCCAGCAGCCCCGGGACCTCACAAGAGACCCAGTACTTC. It specifies CASSPGTSQETQYF. The rearrangement links TRBV3-1 (or the pseudogene TRBV3-2) to TRBJ2-5; the D call may be TRBD1 or TRBD2 (5 bases each). Per the germline V gene, CDR1 is LGHDT and CDR2 is YNNKEL (reference sequence). Trimming took off 4 bases at V and 2 bases at J, with 11 bases between the two ends. This CDR3 contains 14 residues.